This T cell receptor (beta chain) was sequenced for a study of post-analysis software for immune sequencing data. Overall study context: Multiple sclerosis in the patients followed relapsing-remitting, secondary progressive and progressive-relapsing courses.

Germline lookup yields CDR1 ENHRY and CDR2 SYGVKD. Trimming took off 5 bases at V and 0 bases at J, with 8 bases between the two ends. The CDR3 has 13 residues. This clonotype turned up a few times. Its target is not known. Regarding the study as a whole: Patients carried five TRBV segments more frequently than controls did, and TRBV5-6, TRBV5-1 and TRBV20-1 were among them. The normalized Chao1 diversity of multiple sclerosis patients was significantly lower than that of controls.

cDNA libraries of TCR beta carried unique molecular identifiers. The T cell input of roughly 0.9 to 11 million gave roughly 500,000 cDNA molecules. MiXCR was run by TCRdb on the PCR reads, yielding one entry per CDR3 protein. The data contain about 800,000 distinct CDR3 sequences, roughly 30% of them seen just once; the ten biggest clones take up roughly 0.57%. Sequencing input: blood. This rearrangement joins TRBV10-3 to TRBJ2-7; either TRBD1 or TRBD2 may fit D (5 bases each). This sequence originates from a girl aged 5 to 17 with multiple sclerosis. The CDR3 DNA reads as TGTGCCATCAGTCCGGGGCCCTCCTACGAGCAGTACTTC. This gives the protein CAISPGPSYEQYF.